This record covers a single T cell receptor beta chain. The antigen is undetermined. The data were obtained in a study of T cells expressing NK-cell markers. In the study overall: The study sequenced eight donors, seven HCMV-seropositive and one seronegative. The study's findings and limits: Dominant NKG2C+ clonotypes were found to form about 1.0-7.5% of CD8+ T cells in roughly 6 donors. Leadership of the CD3+CD56-NKG2C+ fraction also belonged to these clonotypes in several donors.

The CDR3 is 14 residues long. The germline V gene has CDR1 DFQATT and CDR2 SNEGSKA (reference sequence). Beta-chain TCR cDNA was generated via 5'RACE template switching with UMIs. Following a re-call of the 5' RACE reads, TCRdb has one entry per CDR3 protein and lacks DNA. In all, the sample yields about 380,000 distinct CDR3 sequences. The receptor was derived from a man aged 18-70 years in good health. The rearrangement joins TRBV20-1 to TRBJ2-7; TCRdb picks TRBD1, but there is no DNA to check that call. The sample consisted of blood T cells: a sorted CD56 or NKG2C T cell subset, CD4+ or CD8+ T cells, or bulk PBMC T cells (not recorded which). CDR3 sequence reads: CSASRDRAFYEQYF.